Here is one TCR beta chain with its context. Its recognized antigen is unknown. Base qualities are not provided; no much larger clone lies one nucleotide away. This sample stems from a study of shared T cell receptors in the human thymus (dated by TCRdb to the early 2020s). Regarding the complete study: The study examined how the human thymus generates shared, self-reactive T-cell receptor alpha chains.

Library preparation used the immunoSEQ multiplex PCR assay. TCRdb obtained this table from immuneACCESS and retained in-frame rearrangements with V and J assigned. These tables miss some clones; where compared with another copy, unresolved V genes account for less than half of the shortfall, and the remainder is unexplained. This sample comprises hundreds of thousands of clones, around 87% of them detected only once. The ten most abundant clones make up about 0.0094% of the sample. The same specimen was also included in a second study, on human thymus T cells. The second study, in turn, reports: In Finland, the donors were immunologically healthy infants who were having open corrective cardiac surgery for congenital heart defects. Thymus tissue was collected as surgical resects that were removed during corrective cardiac surgery. Usage of V and J gene segments appeared to be biased in both the thymic and the peripheral blood repertoires. Highly overlapping thymic TCR repertoires among unrelated individuals were reported in the related research. TCR alpha and beta repertoires from under 10 infant thymus samples and a few related peripheral blood samples were characterized in the study. Donor ages ranged from about 6 to 244 days, and the cohort comprised more than 5 male and a couple of female infants. After being mechanically released from the tissue, thymocytes were kept at -70 degrees C in pellets of about 9-32 million cells. A QIAsymphony instrument was used to extract genomic DNA from the frozen cell pellets. The immunoSEQ multiplex PCR assay was used to amplify the TCRB and TCRAD loci from a standardized quantity of quality-controlled genomic DNA. The amplicons spanned the V(D)J region and were long enough to cover the CDR3 and allow V and J genes to be identified. The amplicons were sequenced on an Illumina platform via the commercial immunoSEQ service. Primer bias and sequencing errors were corrected using previously described methods, and TCRAD and TCRB definitions followed the IMGT database. Analysis of the repertoires was done with immunoSEQ Analyzer 3.0 and VDJTools and included basic statistics, V/J segment usage, diversity estimates, rarefaction and pairwise overlap. Diversity was estimated using the Chao1, ChaoE, Efron-Thisted, Shannon and inverse Simpson indices, and was also estimated on datasets down-sampled to the size of the smallest sample. Repertoire overlap used strict matching of CDR3 nucleotide sequence, V gene and J gene, with Jaccard-based multidimensional scaling clustering. On average, roughly 740,000 unique TCRB clonotypes were obtained from thymus samples, compared with approximately 82,000 from blood samples.

Material: thymocytes. The TCR sequence derives from a boy less than two years old with a congenital heart defect. Donor details come from another sample of the same person, matched by shared clones.

DNA sequence: TGCGCCAGCAGCCACGGCCCCCATGGAGCGGAACAGTCTAGCACAGATACGCAGTATTTT. This sequence encodes CASSHGPHGAEQSSTDTQYF. The chain uses TRBV4-1 and TRBJ2-3, and TRBD2 may be the D gene, going by 5 matching bases. The CDR3 has 20 amino acids, counting the end cysteine and phenylalanine. Just CDR3 DNA is preserved here, 60 bases in frame from base 1. Looking up the germline V gene yields CDR1 MGHRA and CDR2 YSYEKL. Cut back by 3 bases and 0 bases, the V and J ends lie 25 bases apart.